These T cell receptor beta chains were read from a single sample in a study of shared clonotypes between healthy human individuals. The data were produced by immunoSEQ multiplex PCR, yet TCRdb's version contains in-frame clones alone and is incomplete. The table shows hundreds of thousands of clones, with less than 96% occurring only once. Sequenced: naive CD4+ T cells sorted from blood. These receptors were collected from a woman in her twenties or thirties in good health. Each CDR3 is given with its conserved first and last residue. The order of the fields is V gene, J gene, D gene, clone size, CDR3 DNA, CDR3 protein. The D gene is left open where the match is weak. Expanded clones are given a class, and other clones once, few, many or no size at all.

TRBV7-6	TRBJ1-2	.	.	TGTGCCAGCAGCTATGGGACGGACTATGGCTACACCTTC	CASSYGTDYGYTF
TRBV19	TRBJ1-1	.	.	TGTGCCAGTAGTACCAGGGACTTGGGGGTGGCTGAAGCTTTCTTT	CASSTRDLGVAEAFF
TRBV21-1	TRBJ2-7	.	.	TGTGCCAGCCCGGAGAACTACGAGCAGTACTTC	CASPENYEQYF
TRBV7-3	TRBJ2-2	.	once	TGTGCCAGTGGGAGTATAACCGGGGAGCTGTTTTTT	CASGSITGELFF
TRBV5-1	TRBJ1-2	.	.	TGCGCCAGCAGCTTGGCAACAGGGTCCTATGGCTACACCTTC	CASSLATGSYGYTF
TRBV19	TRBJ1-2	.	.	TGTGCCAGTACCCCCGGCGAGTTCACCTATGGCTACACCTTC	CASTPGEFTYGYTF
TRBV27	TRBJ2-7	TRBD2	once	TGTGCCAGCAGTGCACTAGCGGGAGGGAACGAGCAGTACTTC	CASSALAGGNEQYF
TRBV28	TRBJ2-2	.	.	TGTGCCAGCAGCGGACCGAACACCGGGGAGCTGTTTTTT	CASSGPNTGELFF
TRBV6-5	TRBJ2-2	TRBD2	.	TGTGCCAGCAGCTTGGGACTAGCGAACACCGGGGAGCTGTTTTTT	CASSLGLANTGELFF
TRBV2	TRBJ2-2	TRBD2	.	TGTGCCAGCAGTTTGAATCGGGAGGTTGGCACCGGGGAGCTGTTTTTT	CASSLNREVGTGELFF
TRBV2	TRBJ1-1	TRBD1	.	TGTGCCAGCAGGGACAGGGAAGATTTCACTGAAGCTTTCTTT	CASRDREDFTEAFF
TRBV7-9	TRBJ1-1	.	.	TGTGCCAGCAGCTTAGATAGGGGAAAGAACACTGAAGCTTTCTTT	CASSLDRGKNTEAFF
TRBV5-1	TRBJ2-7	TRBD2	.	TGCGCCAGCAGCTTGGGTCTAGCGGGAGGGACCTCCTACGAGCAGTACTTC	CASSLGLAGGTSYEQYF
TRBV28	TRBJ1-5	TRBD1	.	TGTGCCAGCATCCTCAGGACAGGGGACCAGCCCCAGCATTTT	CASILRTGDQPQHF
TRBV18	TRBJ1-4	TRBD1	once	TGTGCCAGCTCACATGGGACAGTTAATGAAAAACTGTTTTTT	CASSHGTVNEKLFF
TRBV5-4	TRBJ2-7	TRBD1	once	TGTGCCAGCAGTTGGGACAGATACGAGCAGTACTTC	CASSWDRYEQYF
TRBV27	TRBJ2-7	.	.	TGTGCCAGCAGTTTATTCCCAGGGGACTCCTACGAGCAGTACTTC	CASSLFPGDSYEQYF
TRBV2	TRBJ1-5	.	.	TGTGCCAGCAGTTCAGGGTTAAGTCAGCCCCAGCATTTT	CASSSGLSQPQHF
TRBV28	TRBJ2-4	TRBD1	.	TGTGCCAGCAGTTCCCCGGGACAGGGAAGAGCCAAAAACATTCAGTACTTC	CASSSPGQGRAKNIQYF
TRBV4-2	TRBJ2-2	.	.	TGTGCCAGCAGCCAAGAGCCAGGGAACTGGGACACCGGGGAGCTGTTTTTT	CASSQEPGNWDTGELFF
TRBV2	TRBJ1-2	.	.	TGTGCCAGCAGTGACCTTAACTATGGCTACACCTTC	CASSDLNYGYTF
TRBV28	TRBJ2-7	TRBD2	.	TGTGCCAGCAGAAAGGGACTAGCGGTAATCTACGAGCAGTACTTC	CASRKGLAVIYEQYF
TRBV2	TRBJ1-2	.	.	TGTGCCAGCAGTGAGTCAGGGAGAGGCTACACCTTC	CASSESGRGYTF